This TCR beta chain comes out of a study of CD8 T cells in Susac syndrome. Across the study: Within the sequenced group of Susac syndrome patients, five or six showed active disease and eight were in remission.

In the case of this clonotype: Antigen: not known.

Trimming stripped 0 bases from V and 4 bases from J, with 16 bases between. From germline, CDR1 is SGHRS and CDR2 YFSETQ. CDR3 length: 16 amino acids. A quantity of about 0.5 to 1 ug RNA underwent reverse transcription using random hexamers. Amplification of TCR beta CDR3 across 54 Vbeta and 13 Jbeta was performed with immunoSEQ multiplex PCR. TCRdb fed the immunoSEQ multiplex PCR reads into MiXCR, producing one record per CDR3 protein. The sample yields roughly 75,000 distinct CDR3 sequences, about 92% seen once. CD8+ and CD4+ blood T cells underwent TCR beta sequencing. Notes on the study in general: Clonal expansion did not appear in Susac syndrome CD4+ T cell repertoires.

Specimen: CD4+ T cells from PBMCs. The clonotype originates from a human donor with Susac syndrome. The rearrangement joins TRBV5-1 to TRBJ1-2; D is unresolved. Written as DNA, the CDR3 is TGCGCCAGCAGCTTGGCCGGGGAGAAGGTTGGCTATGGCTACACCTTC. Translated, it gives CASSLAGEKVGYGYTF.